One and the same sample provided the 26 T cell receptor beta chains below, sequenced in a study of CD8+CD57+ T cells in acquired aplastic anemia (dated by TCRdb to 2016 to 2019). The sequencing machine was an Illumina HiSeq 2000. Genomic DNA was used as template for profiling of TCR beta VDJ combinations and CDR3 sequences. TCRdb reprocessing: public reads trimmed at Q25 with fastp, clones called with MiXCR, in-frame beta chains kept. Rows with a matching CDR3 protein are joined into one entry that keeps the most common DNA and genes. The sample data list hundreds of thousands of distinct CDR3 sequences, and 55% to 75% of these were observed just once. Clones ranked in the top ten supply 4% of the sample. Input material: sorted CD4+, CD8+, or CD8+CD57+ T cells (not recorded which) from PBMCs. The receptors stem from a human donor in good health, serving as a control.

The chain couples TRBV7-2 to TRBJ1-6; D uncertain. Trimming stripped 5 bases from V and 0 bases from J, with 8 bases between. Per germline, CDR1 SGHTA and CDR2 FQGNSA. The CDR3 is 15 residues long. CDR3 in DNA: TGTGCCAGCAGCCCCGATGGCTCCTATAATTCACCCCTCCACTTT. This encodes CASSPDGSYNSPLHF.

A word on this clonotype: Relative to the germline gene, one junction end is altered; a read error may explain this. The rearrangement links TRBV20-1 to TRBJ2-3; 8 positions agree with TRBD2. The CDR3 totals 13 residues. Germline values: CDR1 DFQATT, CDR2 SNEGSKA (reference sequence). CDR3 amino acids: CSVRKREPDTQYF. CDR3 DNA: TGCAGTGTTAGAAAGCGGGAGCCAGATACGCAGTATTTT.

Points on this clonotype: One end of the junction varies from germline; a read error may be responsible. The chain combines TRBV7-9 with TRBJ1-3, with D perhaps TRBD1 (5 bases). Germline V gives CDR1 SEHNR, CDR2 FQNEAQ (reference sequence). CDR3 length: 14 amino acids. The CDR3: CASSLGVRTPLNGF. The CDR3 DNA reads TGTGCCAGCAGCTTAGGAGTGAGGACACCACTCAATGGCTTT.

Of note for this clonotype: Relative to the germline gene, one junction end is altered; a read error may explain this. CDR3 in amino acids: CASSLAGGTMHF. DNA for the CDR3: TGTGCTAGCAGCTTAGCGGGGGGGACCATGCACTTC. V and J are TRBV7-7 and TRBJ2-7; 11 positions agree with TRBD2. Germline V gene sequence: CDR1 SSHAT, CDR2 FNYEAQ (reference sequence). The CDR3 is 12 amino acids.

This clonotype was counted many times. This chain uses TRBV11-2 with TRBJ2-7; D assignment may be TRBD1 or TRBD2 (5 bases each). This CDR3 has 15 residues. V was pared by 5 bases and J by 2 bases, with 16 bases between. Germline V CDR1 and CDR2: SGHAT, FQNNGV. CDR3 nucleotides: TGTGCCAGCAGCCCCAACGTGGGACGGACCTACGAGCAGTACTTC. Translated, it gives CASSPNVGRTYEQYF.

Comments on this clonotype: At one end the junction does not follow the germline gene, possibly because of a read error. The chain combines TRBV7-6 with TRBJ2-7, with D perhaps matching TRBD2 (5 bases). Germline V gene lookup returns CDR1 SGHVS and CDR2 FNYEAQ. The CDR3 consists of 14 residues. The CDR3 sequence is CASSGKCDYGYTFF. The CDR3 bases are TGTGCCAGCAGTGGAAAGTGTGACTATGGCTACACCTTCTTC.

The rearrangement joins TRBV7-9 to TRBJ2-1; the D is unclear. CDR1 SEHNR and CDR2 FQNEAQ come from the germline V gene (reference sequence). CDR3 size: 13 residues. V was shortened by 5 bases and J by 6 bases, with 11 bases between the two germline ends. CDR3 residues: CASSPRQGNEQFF. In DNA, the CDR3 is TGTGCCAGCAGCCCTAGGCAAGGCAATGAGCAGTTCTTC. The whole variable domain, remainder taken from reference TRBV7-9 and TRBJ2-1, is DTGVSQNPRHKITKRGQNVTFRCDPISEHNRLYWYRQTLGQGPEFLTYFQNEAQLEKSRLLSDRFSAERPKGSFSTLEIQRTEQGDSAMYLCASSPRQGNEQFFGPGTRLTVL.

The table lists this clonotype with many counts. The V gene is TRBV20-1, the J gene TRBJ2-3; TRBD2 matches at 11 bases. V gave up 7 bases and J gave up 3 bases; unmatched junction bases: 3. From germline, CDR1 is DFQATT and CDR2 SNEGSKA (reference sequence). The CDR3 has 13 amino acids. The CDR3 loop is CSGASGGTDTQYF. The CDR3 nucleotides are TGCAGTGGGGCTAGCGGGGGGACAGATACGCAGTATTTT.

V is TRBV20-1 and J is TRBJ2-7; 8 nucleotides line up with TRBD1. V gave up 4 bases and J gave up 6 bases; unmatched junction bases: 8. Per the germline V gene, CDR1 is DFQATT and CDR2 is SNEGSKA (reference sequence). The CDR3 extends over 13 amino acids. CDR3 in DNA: TGCAGTGCTAATTCCCGACAGGGGTCCGAGCAGTACTTC. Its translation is CSANSRQGSEQYF.

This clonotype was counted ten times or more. The CDR3 nucleotides read TGTGCCAGCAGCTTAGAGGCGCAGTCACCCCTCCACTTT. Translating it yields CASSLEAQSPLHF. The chain recombines TRBV11-2 with TRBJ1-6; D not certain. This CDR3 is 13 amino acids long. The V gene's germline CDR1 is SGHAT and CDR2 FQNNGV. V was trimmed by 0 bases and J by 10 bases, leaving 7 bases between them.

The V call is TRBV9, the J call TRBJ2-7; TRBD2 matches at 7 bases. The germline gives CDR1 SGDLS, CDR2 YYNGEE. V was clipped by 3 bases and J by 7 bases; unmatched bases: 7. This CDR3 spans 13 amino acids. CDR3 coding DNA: TGTGCCAGCAGCGGAAGACGGGGGGAAGAGCAGTACTTC. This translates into CASSGRRGEEQYF.

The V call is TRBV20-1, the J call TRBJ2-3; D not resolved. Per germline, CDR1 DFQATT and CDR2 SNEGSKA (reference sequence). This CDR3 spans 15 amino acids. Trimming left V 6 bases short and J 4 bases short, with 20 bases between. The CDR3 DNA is TGCAGTGCAGGAGCAAGAGACCCAGTACCAGATACGCAGTATTTT. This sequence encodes CSAGARDPVPDTQYF.

CDR3 amino acids: CASSLAGTNFEQYF. The CDR3 DNA is TGTGCCAGCAGCTTAGCCGGGACAAACTTCGAACAGTACTTC. The V and J genes are TRBV7-3 and TRBJ2-7; a weak D match, TRBD1 (6 bases). Germline CDR1 reads SGHTA; CDR2 reads FQGTGA. The CDR3 covers 14 residues. Trimming took 2 bases from V and 10 from J, leaving 18 bases between them.

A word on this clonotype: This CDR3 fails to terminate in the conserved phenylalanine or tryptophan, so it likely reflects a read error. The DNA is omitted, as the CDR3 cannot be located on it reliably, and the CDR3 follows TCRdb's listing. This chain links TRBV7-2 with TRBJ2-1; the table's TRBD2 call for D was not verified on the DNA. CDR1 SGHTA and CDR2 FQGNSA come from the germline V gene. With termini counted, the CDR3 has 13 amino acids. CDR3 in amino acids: CASSLAEQNSPLH.

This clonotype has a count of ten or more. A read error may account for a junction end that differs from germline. The DNA for the CDR3 is TGCGCCAGCAGCTTGGGCCCAAGTTACGAGCAGTACTTC. It specifies CASSLGPSYEQYF. J is TRBJ2-7 and V is TRBV7-2; D ambiguous. This CDR3 contains 13 residues. CDR1 and CDR2 (germline): SGHTA, FQGNSA.

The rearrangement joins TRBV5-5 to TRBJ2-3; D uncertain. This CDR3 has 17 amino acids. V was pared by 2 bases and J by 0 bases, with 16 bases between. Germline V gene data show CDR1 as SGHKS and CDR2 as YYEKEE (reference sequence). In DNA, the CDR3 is TGTGCCAGCAGCTTTCAACATGGACCATTTAGCACAGATACGCAGTATTTT. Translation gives CASSFQHGPFSTDTQYF.

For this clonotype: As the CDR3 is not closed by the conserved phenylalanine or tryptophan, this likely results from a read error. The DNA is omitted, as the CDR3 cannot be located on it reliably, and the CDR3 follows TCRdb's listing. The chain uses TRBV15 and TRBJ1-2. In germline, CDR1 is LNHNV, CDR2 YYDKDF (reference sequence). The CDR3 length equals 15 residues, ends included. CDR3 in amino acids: CATSRHCQGDNLSTS.

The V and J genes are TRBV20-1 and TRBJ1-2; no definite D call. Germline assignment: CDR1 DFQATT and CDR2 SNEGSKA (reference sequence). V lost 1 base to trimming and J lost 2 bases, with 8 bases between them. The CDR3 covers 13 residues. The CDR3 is CSARVGGNYGYTF. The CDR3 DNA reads TGCAGTGCTAGAGTCGGCGGCAACTATGGCTACACCTTC.

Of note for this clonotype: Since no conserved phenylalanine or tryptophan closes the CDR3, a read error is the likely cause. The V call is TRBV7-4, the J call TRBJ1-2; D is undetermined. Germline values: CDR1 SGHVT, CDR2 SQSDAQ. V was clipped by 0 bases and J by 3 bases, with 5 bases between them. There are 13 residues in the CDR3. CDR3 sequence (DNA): TGTGCCAGCAGCTTAGCGCGGGACTATGGCTACACCTAC. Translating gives CASSLARDYGYTY.

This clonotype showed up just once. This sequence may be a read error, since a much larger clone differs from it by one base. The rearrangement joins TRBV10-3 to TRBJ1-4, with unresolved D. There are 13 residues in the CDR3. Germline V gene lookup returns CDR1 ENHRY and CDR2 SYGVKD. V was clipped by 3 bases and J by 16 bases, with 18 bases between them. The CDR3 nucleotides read TGTGCCATCAGTGAAGGGTCGGTAGGTCTTTCGTTTTTT. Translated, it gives CAISEGSVGLSFF.

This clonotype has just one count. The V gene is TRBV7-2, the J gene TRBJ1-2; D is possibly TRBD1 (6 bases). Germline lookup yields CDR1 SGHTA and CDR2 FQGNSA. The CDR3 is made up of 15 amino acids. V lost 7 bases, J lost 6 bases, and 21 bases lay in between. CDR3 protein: CASNRRGAGLDGYTF. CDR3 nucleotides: TGTGCCAGCAATCGGCGGGGGGCTGGGTTAGATGGCTACACCTTC.

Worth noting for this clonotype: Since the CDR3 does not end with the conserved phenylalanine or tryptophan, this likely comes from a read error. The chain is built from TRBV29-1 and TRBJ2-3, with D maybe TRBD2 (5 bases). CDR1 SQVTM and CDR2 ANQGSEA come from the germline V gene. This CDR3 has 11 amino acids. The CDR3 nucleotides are TGCAGCGTTGTTCGGGGAGATAAGCAGTATATT. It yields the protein CSVVRGDKQYI.

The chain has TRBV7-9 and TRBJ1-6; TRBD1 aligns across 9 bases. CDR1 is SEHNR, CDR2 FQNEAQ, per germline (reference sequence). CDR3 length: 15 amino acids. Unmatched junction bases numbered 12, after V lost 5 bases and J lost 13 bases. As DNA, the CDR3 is TGTGCCAGCAGCACCGGGGACAGGGAGGATTACCCCCTCCACTTT. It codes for CASSTGDREDYPLHF.

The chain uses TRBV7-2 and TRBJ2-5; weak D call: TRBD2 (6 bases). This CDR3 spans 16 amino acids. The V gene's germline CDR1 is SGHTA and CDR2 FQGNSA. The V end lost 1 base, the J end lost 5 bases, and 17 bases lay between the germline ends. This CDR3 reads CASSLEGSGRRETQYF. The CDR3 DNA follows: TGTGCCAGCAGCTTAGAGGGTAGCGGAAGGAGGGAGACCCAGTACTTC. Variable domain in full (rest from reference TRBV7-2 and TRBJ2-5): GAGVSQSPSNKVTEKGKDVELRCDPISGHTALYWYRQSLGQGLEFLIYFQGNSAPDKSGLPSDRFSAERTGGSVSTLTIQRTQQEDSAVYLCASSLEGSGRRETQYFGPGTRLLVL.

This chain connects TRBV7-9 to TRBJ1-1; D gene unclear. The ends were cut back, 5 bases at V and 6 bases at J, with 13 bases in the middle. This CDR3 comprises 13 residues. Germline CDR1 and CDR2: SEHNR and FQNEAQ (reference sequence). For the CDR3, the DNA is TGTGCCAGCAGCCCGATAGTGGGCGCTGAAGCTTTCTTT. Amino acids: CASSPIVGAEAFF.

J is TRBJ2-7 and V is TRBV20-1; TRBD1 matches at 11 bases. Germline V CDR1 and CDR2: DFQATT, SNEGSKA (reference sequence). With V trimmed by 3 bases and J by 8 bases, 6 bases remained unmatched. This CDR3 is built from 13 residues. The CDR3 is CSARGTGGGKQYF. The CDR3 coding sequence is TGCAGTGCTAGGGGGACAGGGGGTGGGAAGCAGTACTTC.